Listed below are T cell receptor beta chains from one sample, sequenced in a study of beta chain features in type 1 diabetes. Some clones are missing from TCRdb's copy, which holds only in-frame ones; the method was immunoSEQ multiplex PCR. Seen here are over 200,000 clones, 11% observed once, and the top ten hold about 0.018%. The source material was naive CD4+ T cells from blood. The receptors come from a man aged 30 to 45 with type 1 diabetes. CDR3s include the opening cysteine and the closing phenylalanine or tryptophan. The size of a clone is reported for some rows only, either as once, few or many, or as a class for expanded clones.

CASSTMTAAGSPLHF	TRBV11-2	TRBJ1-6	few
CASSARVISGPGGYTF	TRBV9	TRBJ1-2	few
CASSLGGGSLQETQYF	TRBV7-2	TRBJ2-5	few
CASSPHSYYEQYF	TRBV19	TRBJ2-7	few
CASTRVGANVLTF	TRBV7-9	TRBJ2-6	NA
CASSRHGTYEQYF	TRBV21-1	TRBJ2-7	few
CASSFSQTSGNTIYF	TRBV7-9	TRBJ1-3	few
CASSSLAREGEQYF	TRBV11-2	TRBJ2-7	few
CASSVGRSYTF	TRBV6-4	TRBJ1-2	NA
CASSLGAPRGEQYF	TRBV7-2	TRBJ2-7	few
CASSPERRNTEAFF	TRBV9	TRBJ1-1	few
CASSQGPGSVREQYF	TRBV7-2	TRBJ2-7	few
CASSPPGSSEKLFF	TRBV18	TRBJ1-4	NA
CASSPGTGNTGELFF	TRBV18	TRBJ2-2	NA
CSARVGGELFF	TRBV20-1	TRBJ2-2	NA
CASSRTSGGQETQYF	TRBV5-6	TRBJ2-5	NA
CASSPRGSRTDTQYF	TRBV4-3	TRBJ2-3	few
CASSSTGGREKLFF	TRBV5-1	TRBJ1-4	few
CASSLARDTGELFF	TRBV5-4	TRBJ2-2	few
CASSDQTGRETQYF	TRBV2	TRBJ2-5	NA
CAISGEVNYGYTF	TRBV10-3	TRBJ1-2	NA
CASSSDWGLQYF	TRBV28	TRBJ2-3	few
CASSQVTGSRGNEQFF	TRBV4-2	TRBJ2-1	NA
CASSRQRGVTTDTQYF	TRBV5-6	TRBJ2-3	few
CASSPGTYEQYF	TRBV6-6	TRBJ2-7	few
CASRREPNTEAFF	TRBV6-1	TRBJ1-1	NA
CSVVQGDWNEQYF	TRBV29-1	TRBJ2-7	NA
CATPGQYNEQFF	TRBV25-1	TRBJ2-1	few
CASSVAGHTSNEQFF	TRBV9	TRBJ2-1	few
CASSRTSGGPRDEQYF	TRBV4-1	TRBJ2-7	few
CATVLQSYEQYF	TRBV2	TRBJ2-7	few
CASSPRTAGGNEQFF	TRBV18	TRBJ2-1	few
CASNTGTYQETQYF	TRBV19	TRBJ2-5	NA
CASRRQGAPYEQYF	TRBV6-6	TRBJ2-7	few
CASTVQSSTDTQYF	TRBV2	TRBJ2-3	few
CASSSGGSGVTDTQYF	TRBV5-4	TRBJ2-3	few